This is a list of T cell receptor beta chains from one sample in a study of cytomegalovirus exposure and HLA in healthy donors. The assay was immunoSEQ multiplex PCR, and TCRdb's table has in-frame clones only and misses some. The table counts about 67,000 clones; over 1.5% lies in the top ten. What was sequenced was PBMCs. All receptors derive from a woman in her twenties or thirties in good health and CMV-seronegative. Each CDR3 is given with its conserved first and last residue. The order of the fields is J gene, D gene, V gene, CDR3 DNA, CDR3 protein. A D gene is named only where the DNA matches it firmly.

j_call: TRBJ2-5
d_call: TRBD1
v_call: TRBV14
cdr3_nt: TGTGCCAGCAGCCACCTCGGACAGGACCCCGTGGGCCAGTACTTC
cdr3_aa: CASSHLGQDPVGQYF

j_call: TRBJ2-3
d_call: TRBD2
v_call: TRBV9
cdr3_nt: TGTGCCAGCAGCGTAGGGGGCGGGAGGGCCACAGATACGCAGTATTTT
cdr3_aa: CASSVGGGRATDTQYF

j_call: TRBJ1-5
d_call: -
v_call: TRBV30
cdr3_nt: TGTGCCTGGGGGAGTAATGGCAGGCAACAGCCCCAGCATTTT
cdr3_aa: CAWGSNGRQQPQHF

j_call: TRBJ2-7
d_call: -
v_call: TRBV18
cdr3_nt: TGTGCCAGCTCACTAGTTTGGGGGGACGAGCAGTACTTC
cdr3_aa: CASSLVWGDEQYF

j_call: TRBJ2-2
d_call: -
v_call: TRBV7-3
cdr3_nt: TGTGCCAGCAGCCCGCCGAGGGGGGGCCCGGGGACCGGGGAGCTGTTTTTT
cdr3_aa: CASSPPRGGPGTGELFF

j_call: TRBJ1-1
d_call: -
v_call: TRBV5-1
cdr3_nt: TGCGCCAGCAGCTTAGCCGAGAACACTGAAGCTTTCTTT
cdr3_aa: CASSLAENTEAFF

j_call: TRBJ2-1
d_call: -
v_call: TRBV4-3
cdr3_nt: TGCGCCAGCAGCCAAGATGGGGCTAGCGCCTACAATGAGCAGTTCTTC
cdr3_aa: CASSQDGASAYNEQFF

j_call: TRBJ2-7
d_call: -
v_call: TRBV18
cdr3_nt: TGTGCCAGCTCACCACCAAGCAATTCCTACGAGCAGTACTTC
cdr3_aa: CASSPPSNSYEQYF

j_call: TRBJ1-1
d_call: -
v_call: TRBV7-6
cdr3_nt: TGTGCCAGCAGCTTAAGCGCGAACACTGAAGCTTTCTTT
cdr3_aa: CASSLSANTEAFF

j_call: TRBJ2-2
d_call: TRBD2
v_call: TRBV5-1
cdr3_nt: TGCGCCAGCAGCCTGACACTAGCGGGGCCAACCGGGGAGCTGTTTTTT
cdr3_aa: CASSLTLAGPTGELFF

j_call: TRBJ2-7
d_call: -
v_call: TRBV7-7
cdr3_nt: TGTGCTAGCAGCACCGGACTGAACTACGAGCAGTACTTC
cdr3_aa: CASSTGLNYEQYF

j_call: TRBJ2-1
d_call: TRBD2
v_call: TRBV6-5
cdr3_nt: TGTGCCAGCAGACCTGGACTAGCGGGGGGTTATGAGCAGTTCTTC
cdr3_aa: CASRPGLAGGYEQFF

j_call: TRBJ2-7
d_call: TRBD1
v_call: TRBV5-1
cdr3_nt: TGCGCCAGCAGCTTACAGGGGTATGGCTACGAGCAGTACTTC
cdr3_aa: CASSLQGYGYEQYF

j_call: TRBJ1-6
d_call: TRBD1
v_call: TRBV9
cdr3_nt: TGTGCCAGCACAGGCGGGACAGGGGACCAATATAATTCACCCCTCCACTTT
cdr3_aa: CASTGGTGDQYNSPLHF

j_call: TRBJ2-7
d_call: -
v_call: TRBV6-5
cdr3_nt: TGTGCCAGCACCGGTGGGCAGGGATTCTTCTACGAGCAGTACTTC
cdr3_aa: CASTGGQGFFYEQYF

j_call: TRBJ2-1
d_call: TRBD2
v_call: TRBV9
cdr3_nt: TGTGCCAGCAGCGGGACTAGCATCAATGAGCAGTTCTTC
cdr3_aa: CASSGTSINEQFF

j_call: TRBJ2-1
d_call: TRBD2
v_call: TRBV5-4
cdr3_nt: TGTGCCAGCAGCTTGCGGGGGGACTACAATGAGCAGTTCTTC
cdr3_aa: CASSLRGDYNEQFF

j_call: TRBJ2-3
d_call: -
v_call: TRBV4-2
cdr3_nt: TGTGCCAGCAGCCAGACAAGGGGGGATACGCAGTATTTT
cdr3_aa: CASSQTRGDTQYF

j_call: TRBJ2-1
d_call: -
v_call: TRBV14
cdr3_nt: TGTGCCAGCAGCCAAGATACTATAGCGCGGCAGTTCTTC
cdr3_aa: CASSQDTIARQFF

j_call: TRBJ1-5
d_call: -
v_call: TRBV5-1
cdr3_nt: TGCGCCAGCAGTTTTAATCCAGGGCAGCCCCAGCATTTT
cdr3_aa: CASSFNPGQPQHF

j_call: TRBJ1-2
d_call: -
v_call: TRBV30
cdr3_nt: TGTGCCTGGAGTGTAGGGGGTGGCTACACCTTC
cdr3_aa: CAWSVGGGYTF

j_call: TRBJ2-7
d_call: -
v_call: TRBV9
cdr3_nt: TGTGCCAGCAGCGTAGCGAGGTGGGACGAGCAGTACTTC
cdr3_aa: CASSVARWDEQYF

j_call: TRBJ2-2
d_call: -
v_call: TRBV5-1
cdr3_nt: TGCGCCAGCAGCTTCCGTGTTGAGGGCACCGGGGAGCTGTTTTTT
cdr3_aa: CASSFRVEGTGELFF

j_call: TRBJ1-5
d_call: TRBD1
v_call: TRBV6-5
cdr3_nt: TGTGCCAGCAGTTACTCGACAGGGGGCAATCAGCCCCAGCATTTT
cdr3_aa: CASSYSTGGNQPQHF

j_call: TRBJ1-4
d_call: TRBD1
v_call: TRBV30
cdr3_nt: TGTGCCTGGAGTGTACAGGGGACTTTTAATGAAAAACTGTTTTTT
cdr3_aa: CAWSVQGTFNEKLFF

j_call: TRBJ1-2
d_call: TRBD1
v_call: TRBV6-1
cdr3_nt: TGTGCCAGCAGTGTTAACAGGGGGAACTATGGCTACACCTTC
cdr3_aa: CASSVNRGNYGYTF

j_call: TRBJ1-1
d_call: TRBD1
v_call: TRBV7-6
cdr3_nt: TGTGCCAGCAGCCTAATCCCACGGGACAGACAACATGAAGCTTTCTTT
cdr3_aa: CASSLIPRDRQHEAFF

j_call: TRBJ1-1
d_call: TRBD1
v_call: TRBV29-1
cdr3_nt: TGCAGCGTCTTTGGACAGGGGGCACTCACTGAAGCTTTCTTT
cdr3_aa: CSVFGQGALTEAFF

j_call: TRBJ1-4
d_call: -
v_call: TRBV6-5
cdr3_nt: TGTGCCAGCAGTACTGCACAGGCGTATAATGAAAAACTGTTTTTT
cdr3_aa: CASSTAQAYNEKLFF

j_call: TRBJ2-2
d_call: -
v_call: TRBV7-3
cdr3_nt: TGTGCCAGCAGCTTAGGGGCTACCGACACCGGGGAGCTGTTTTTT
cdr3_aa: CASSLGATDTGELFF

j_call: TRBJ2-5
d_call: -
v_call: TRBV6-5
cdr3_nt: TGTGCCAGCAGTCGCGTGGGACTTGTGGAGACCCAGTACTTC
cdr3_aa: CASSRVGLVETQYF

j_call: TRBJ1-1
d_call: -
v_call: TRBV20-1
cdr3_nt: TGCAGTGCTCCCCCGGGTATTGGAGCTTTCTTT
cdr3_aa: CSAPPGIGAFF

j_call: TRBJ2-3
d_call: -
v_call: TRBV30
cdr3_nt: TGTGCCTGGAGTCAGTGGCAGCTCGGGACAGATACGCAGTATTTT
cdr3_aa: CAWSQWQLGTDTQYF